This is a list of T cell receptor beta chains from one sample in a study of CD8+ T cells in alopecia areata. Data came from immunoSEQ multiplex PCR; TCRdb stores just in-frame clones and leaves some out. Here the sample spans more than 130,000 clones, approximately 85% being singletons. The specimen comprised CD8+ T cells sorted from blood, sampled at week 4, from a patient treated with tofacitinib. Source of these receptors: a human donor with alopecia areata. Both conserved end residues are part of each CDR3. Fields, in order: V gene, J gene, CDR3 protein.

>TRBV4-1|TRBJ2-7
CASSQDSYEQYF
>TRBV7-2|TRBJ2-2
CASSYSMGQAFTGELFF
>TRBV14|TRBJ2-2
CASSRSHPTGELFF
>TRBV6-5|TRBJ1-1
CASSYSFPRRNTEAFF
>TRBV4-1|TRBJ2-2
CASSQVPFSGTGELFF
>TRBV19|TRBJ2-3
CASSARVTDTQYF
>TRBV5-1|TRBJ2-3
CASSIRLAPPLNTQYF
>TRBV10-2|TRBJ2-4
CASSSLGQVYIQYF
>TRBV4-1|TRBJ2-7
CASSRDLGVGYSYEQYF
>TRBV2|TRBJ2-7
CASSEPHVGPYEQYF
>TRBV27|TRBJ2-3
CASSSGLAGFPDTQYF
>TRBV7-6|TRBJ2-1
CASTLEGGGSSYNEQFF
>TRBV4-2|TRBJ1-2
CASSQEEGSYGYTF
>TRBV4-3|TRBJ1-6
CASSQWTGSDNSPLHF
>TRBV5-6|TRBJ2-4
CASSLSLALHIQYF
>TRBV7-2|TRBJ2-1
CASSLGDGNEQFF
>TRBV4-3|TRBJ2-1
CASSQIPGNEQFF
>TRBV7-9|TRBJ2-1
CASSPPTAYNEQFF
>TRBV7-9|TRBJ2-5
CASSLGQGETQYF
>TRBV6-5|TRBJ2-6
CASSYGGAGANVLTF
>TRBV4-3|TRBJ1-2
CASSLPGQGPGYGYTF
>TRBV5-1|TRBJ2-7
CASSSGTGGGEQYF
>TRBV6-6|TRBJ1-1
CASSKSTGANTEAFF
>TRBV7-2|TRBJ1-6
CASSLDTVSPLHF
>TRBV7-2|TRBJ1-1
CASSPGWGNTEAFF
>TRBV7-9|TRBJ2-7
CASAGVSSYEQYF
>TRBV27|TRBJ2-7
CASSSGTSGGAGFYEQYF
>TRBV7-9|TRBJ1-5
CASSLGAENQPQHF
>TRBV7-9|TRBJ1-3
CASSPTGAGNTIYF
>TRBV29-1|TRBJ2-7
CSVEDRGDSYEQYF
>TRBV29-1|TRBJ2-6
CSVEDWDGHSGANVLTF
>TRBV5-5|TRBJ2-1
CASCATDTPYNEQFF
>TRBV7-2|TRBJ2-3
CASSYSWDTQYF
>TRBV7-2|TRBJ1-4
CASSPPGTGEKLFF
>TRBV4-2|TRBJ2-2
CASGSNTGELFF
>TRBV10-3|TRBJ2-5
CAISESGGGVETQYF
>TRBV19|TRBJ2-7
CASSRTTGNEQYF
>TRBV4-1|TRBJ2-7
CASSQEAGSHEQYF
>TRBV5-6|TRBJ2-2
CASSFGGNTGELFF
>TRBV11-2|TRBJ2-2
CASSSTTRLAGGNTGELFF
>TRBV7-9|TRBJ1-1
CASSLGQGSNTEAFF
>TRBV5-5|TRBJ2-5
CASSVPGQGKETQYF
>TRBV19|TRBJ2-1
CASSRTNEQFF
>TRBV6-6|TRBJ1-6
CASSYGGPLNNSPLHF
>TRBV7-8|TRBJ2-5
CASSYDRGKTQYF
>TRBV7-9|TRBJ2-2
CASSSGPENTGELFF
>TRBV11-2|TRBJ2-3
CASKGLTRDTQYF
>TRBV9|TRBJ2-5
CASSGYQETQYF
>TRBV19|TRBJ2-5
CASSIRAGSPETQYF
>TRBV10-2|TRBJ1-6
CASSETRDSSSYNSPLHF
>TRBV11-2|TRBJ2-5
CASSSRGDGQETQYF
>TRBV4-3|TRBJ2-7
CASSQDKRAEQYF
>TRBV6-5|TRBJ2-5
CASRQRGGETQYF
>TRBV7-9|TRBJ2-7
CASSSRGGAHSYEQYF
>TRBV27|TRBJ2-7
CASSYLADRVYEQYF
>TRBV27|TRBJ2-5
CASSLGWEQETQYF
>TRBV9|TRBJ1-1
CASNHLGGYTEAFF
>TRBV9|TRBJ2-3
CASSVDGGTDTQYF